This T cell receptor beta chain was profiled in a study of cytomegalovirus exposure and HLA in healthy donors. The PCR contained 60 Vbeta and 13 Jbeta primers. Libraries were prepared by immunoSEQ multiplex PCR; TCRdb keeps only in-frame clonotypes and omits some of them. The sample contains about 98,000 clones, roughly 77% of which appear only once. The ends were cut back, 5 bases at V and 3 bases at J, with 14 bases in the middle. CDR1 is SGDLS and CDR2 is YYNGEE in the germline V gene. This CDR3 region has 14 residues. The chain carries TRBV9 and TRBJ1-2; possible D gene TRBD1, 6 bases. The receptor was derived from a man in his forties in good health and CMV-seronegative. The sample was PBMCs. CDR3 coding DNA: TGTGCCAGCAGTCAGGGGTCTTTAGACTATGGCTACACCTTC. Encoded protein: CASSQGSLDYGYTF.